Below, one T cell receptor (beta chain) is given with its context. The sample is drawn from a study of blood T cell repertoires in COVID-19. The germline gives CDR1 ENHRY, CDR2 SYGVKD. V gave up 10 bases and J gave up 5 bases, with 22 bases separating them. There are 15 residues in the CDR3. Clones were sequenced by immunoSEQ multiplex PCR, and TCRdb holds only the in-frame ones, with some missing. The sample carries roughly 250,000 clones, about nine tenths recorded once. This sequence joins TRBV10-3 and TRBJ2-3, with D possibly being TRBD1 (6 bases). This clonotype was obtained from a woman between 18 and 29 years old who had recovered from COVID-19. Sequenced: PBMCs or T cells enriched from blood (not recorded which). The CDR3 loop reads CATTPQGSPEDTQYF. In DNA form, the CDR3 reads TGTGCCACCACTCCCCAGGGGAGCCCCGAAGATACGCAGTATTTT.